This record looks at one T cell receptor (beta chain) sequence and its context. Which antigen it targets is not known. No base quality values were provided; no much bigger clone lies one nucleotide off. This record belongs to a study of blood T cell repertoires in COVID-19 (dated by TCRdb to the early 2020s). Concerning the study at large: Samples from collaborators originated in the United States, Italy and Spain and spanned both the acute and convalescent phases of COVID-19. The prospective study material was composed of cDNA or gDNA derived from T cells, B-cell-depleted T cells, or PBMCs. Subjects who had been exposed to COVID-19, were actively infected with it, or had recovered from it provided the deeply sampled blood TCRbeta repertoires that made up the dataset. The repertoires were released in a freely available public database meant as a resource for research on the immune response to SARS-CoV-2. The samples were drawn from two sources: the first 160 participants of the ongoing ImmuneRACE study, and fewer than 1,500 subjects contributed by 6 global collaborators. Sample metadata almost always included a de-identified subject ID, COVID-19 status, age in years and sex. Where HLA class I and class II types were available, the types were taken from metadata supplied by the sample provider, not from assay-based typing.

Participants in the prospective study were aged 18 to 89 years, lived in 24 United States geographic areas, and enrolled through a virtual design. In the prospective study, cohorts were assigned on the basis of participant-reported clinical history obtained from a screening survey and a study questionnaire. Exposed participants were defined as having been in contact with someone with a PCR-confirmed or clinician-diagnosed COVID-19 case within 2 weeks of study entry. In the prospective study, whole blood, serum and a nasopharyngeal or oropharyngeal swab were collected from each participant by mobile phlebotomists. Additional blood draws and questionnaires over an approximately 2-month period could optionally be provided by prospective study participants. Prospective study blood samples were shipped either frozen or at room temperature before DNA extraction. Results and caveats for the whole study, not just this receptor: Clinical and demographic metadata were provided uncurated, with the amount varying by source and participant.

TCRbeta CDR3 regions were amplified from genomic DNA using the immunoSEQ Assay, a bias-controlled multiplex PCR. Concerning the study's data processing: Nucleated cell counts per sample were estimated from amplification of reference gene primers within the assay. Sequence reads were collapsed and filtered to measure the absolute abundance of every unique TCRbeta CDR3 rearrangement. For each sample, productive Simpson clonality was calculated as the square root of Simpson's diversity index across productive rearrangements. In its TCRdb copy, this immuneACCESS table keeps in-frame sequences only and misses some clones. Where compared with another copy, unresolved V genes explain less than half of these, and the others have no known cause. V and J calls and clone size are those listed in that table; D and trimming were worked out from the DNA. The sample includes some 180,000 clones, with 70% to 80% observed a single time. The ten largest account for 13% to 15% of the sample.

Sequenced: PBMCs or T cells enriched from blood (not recorded which). This receptor was identified in a man in his 60s who had been exposed to COVID-19.

The nucleotide sequence is given as TGCGCCAGCAGCTTGGCCAGCTATGGCTACACCTTC. Translated, this gives CASSLASYGYTF. The receptor chain draws on TRBV5-1 and TRBJ1-2; a confident D gene designation cannot be given. From the cysteine up to the phenylalanine, the CDR3 has a length of 12 residues. Only the CDR3 part of the read is kept: 36 bases, read in frame from the first base. CDR1 and CDR2 are drawn from the germline V gene: SGHRS, YFSETQ. V lost 0 bases and J lost 4 bases; the stretch between them is 4 bases long.